Listed here is a single T cell receptor beta chain. This clonotype was found a few times. The antigen this receptor binds is unknown. Per-base quality was not reported, and no clone a single base away is much larger than it. The treatment or condition label, as the study defines it: allogeneic hematopoietic cell transplantation with graft depleted of TCRalphabeta T cells and CD19 B cells. Transplant recipients were children who received TCRalphabeta/CD19-depleted allogeneic hematopoietic cell grafts. This entry comes from a study of T-cell reconstitution after alpha-beta-depleted transplantation in children (dated by TCRdb to the mid-2010s). With respect to the entire study: The study quantitatively tracked T-cell immune reconstitution after TCRalphabeta/CD19-depleted allogeneic hematopoietic cell transplantation in children using TCR repertoire profiling.

V is pared back by 0 bases and J by 3 bases, with 12 bases lying between the germline termini. Including cysteine and phenylalanine, the CDR3 has 15 amino acids. Left in the record is the CDR3 DNA by itself, 45 bases read in frame from the first base. CDR1 and CDR2 were assigned from the germline V gene as SGHRS and YFSETQ. Library method: PCR. The reads were generated on an Illumina HiSeq 2500. TCR library preparation used molecular barcoding, with unique molecular identifiers applied to normalize quantification of the TCRbeta repertoire. TCRdb reanalyzed the raw reads on its own, using fastp at Q25 for trimming and MiXCR for clone calling, and kept in-frame beta chains. Every distinct CDR3 protein forms one entry, paired with its most common genes and DNA. Across this sample there are about 610,000 distinct CDR3 sequences, with roughly 30% seen only once. Approximately 33% of the sample is taken by the ten largest.

Points the paper makes about the study in general: The apparently early alphabetaT-cell count recovery about two months after transplant was reportedly dependent on only several hundred rapidly expanded clones derived from non-depleted graft cells. In some patients, high TCRbeta diversity at day 60 was attributed to recipient T cells and intrathymic progenitors that had survived conditioning. The frequencies of hyperexpanded clones fell over the following months, and after one year, T-cell counts and TCRbeta diversity were mostly attributed to newly produced T cells.

The sample in question was PBMCs, obtained before TCRalphabeta/CD19-depleted stem cell transplant. The sequence was obtained from a boy under two years old with Wiskott-Aldrich syndrome, due to receive a stem cell transplant. The chain joins TRBV5-1 to TRBJ1-1; a tentative D call is TRBD1 (6 bases match). The DNA sequence is given as TGCGCCAGCAGCTTGGATACAGGGTGGTACACTGAAGCTTTCTTT. It translates as CASSLDTGWYTEAFF. When the CDR3 is completed using the reference TRBV5-1 and TRBJ1-1 genes on either side, the full variable domain is KAGVTQTPRYLIKTRGQQVTLSCSPISGHRSVSWYQQTPGQGLQFLFEYFSETQRNKGNFPGRFSGRQFSNSRSEMNVSTLELGDSALYLCASSLDTGWYTEAFFGQGTRLTVV.